This T cell receptor beta chain is drawn from a study of CD8+CD57+ T cells in acquired aplastic anemia. Study-wide results and limits: The same twenty-nine CD8+ CDR3 sequences occurred in patients and in controls. Controls did not differ significantly from patients in CD8+ Simpson's diversity.

The sample holds many counts of this clonotype. Its antigen is not identified. With 4 bases clipped from V and 4 bases from J, the junction kept 10 bases outside the gene matches. The germline V gene has CDR1 DFQATT and CDR2 SNEGSKA (reference sequence). The CDR3 contains 16 residues. TCR beta VDJ and CDR3 profiling used genomic DNA as template. In TCRdb, the reads were re-called with MiXCR into one record per CDR3 protein. Among about 180,000 distinct CDR3 sequences listed, 45% to 50% were seen once. The chain has TRBV20-1 and TRBJ2-1, with 10 positions matching TRBD2. Material: sorted CD4+, CD8+, or CD8+CD57+ T cells (not recorded which) from PBMCs. This receptor was obtained from a human donor in good health. The CDR3 coding sequence is TGCAGTGCTACTAGCGGGAGAGAAGTTGGATACAATGAGCAGTTCTTC. Translation gives CSATSGREVGYNEQFF.